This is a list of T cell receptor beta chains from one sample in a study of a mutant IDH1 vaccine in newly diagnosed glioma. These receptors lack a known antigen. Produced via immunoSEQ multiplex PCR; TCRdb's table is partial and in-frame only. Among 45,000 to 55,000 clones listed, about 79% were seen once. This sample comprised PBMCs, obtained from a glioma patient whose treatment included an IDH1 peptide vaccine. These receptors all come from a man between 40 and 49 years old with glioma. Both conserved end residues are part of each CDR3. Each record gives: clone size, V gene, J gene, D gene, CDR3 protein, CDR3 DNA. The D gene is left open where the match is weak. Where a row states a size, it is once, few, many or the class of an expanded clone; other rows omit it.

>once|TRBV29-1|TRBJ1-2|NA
CSVAYGGYTF
TGCAGCGTTGCCTATGGCGGCTACACCTTC
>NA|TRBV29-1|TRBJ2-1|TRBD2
CSVVPPLSGRWGNEQFF
TGCAGCGTTGTCCCGCCCTTAAGCGGGAGATGGGGCAATGAGCAGTTCTTC
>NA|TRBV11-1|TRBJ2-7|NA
CASSMSSGQAYEQYF
TGTGCCAGCAGCATGTCTTCGGGACAAGCTTACGAGCAGTACTTC
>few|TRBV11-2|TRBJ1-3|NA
CASSFTGSGNTIYF
TGTGCCAGCAGCTTCACAGGCTCTGGAAACACCATATATTTT
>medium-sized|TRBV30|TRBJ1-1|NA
CAWSEHLQAFF
TGTGCCTGGAGTGAGCACTTACAAGCTTTCTTT
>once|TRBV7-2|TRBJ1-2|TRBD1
CASSFGQGHYGYTF
TGTGCCAGCAGCTTTGGACAGGGGCACTATGGCTACACCTTC
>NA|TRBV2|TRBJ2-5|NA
CASRKNRDATQYF
TGTGCCAGCAGGAAGAACAGGGATGCGACCCAGTACTTC
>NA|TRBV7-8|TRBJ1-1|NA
CASRAAGTPSGNTEAFF
TGTGCCAGCAGGGCAGCCGGGACACCCAGCGGTAACACTGAAGCTTTCTTT
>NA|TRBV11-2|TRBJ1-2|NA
CASSLGSSNYGYTF
TGTGCCAGCAGCTTAGGATCATCTAACTATGGCTACACCTTC
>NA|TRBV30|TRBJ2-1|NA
CAWSVGSGPYNEQFF
TGTGCCTGGAGTGTTGGGAGCGGACCATACAATGAGCAGTTCTTC
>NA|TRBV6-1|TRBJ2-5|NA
CASSISWGFQETQYF
TGTGCCAGCAGTATCTCTTGGGGGTTCCAAGAGACCCAGTACTTC
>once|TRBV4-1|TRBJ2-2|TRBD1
CASSNRDRTNTGELFF
TGCGCCAGCAGCAACCGGGACAGGACGAACACCGGGGAGCTGTTTTTT
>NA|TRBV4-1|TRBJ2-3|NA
CASSQVRAYLDTQYF
TGCGCCAGCAGCCAAGTCCGAGCTTACTTAGATACGCAGTATTTT
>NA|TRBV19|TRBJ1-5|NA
CASSIGGGRNQPQHF
TGTGCCAGTAGTATAGGTGGAGGGCGCAATCAGCCCCAGCATTTT
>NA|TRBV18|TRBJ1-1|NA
CASSRRQAVTEAFF
TGTGCCAGCTCACGTCGACAGGCAGTCACTGAAGCTTTCTTT
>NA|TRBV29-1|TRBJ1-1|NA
CSVGDSVGTEAFF
TGCAGCGTTGGAGACAGTGTCGGCACTGAAGCTTTCTTT